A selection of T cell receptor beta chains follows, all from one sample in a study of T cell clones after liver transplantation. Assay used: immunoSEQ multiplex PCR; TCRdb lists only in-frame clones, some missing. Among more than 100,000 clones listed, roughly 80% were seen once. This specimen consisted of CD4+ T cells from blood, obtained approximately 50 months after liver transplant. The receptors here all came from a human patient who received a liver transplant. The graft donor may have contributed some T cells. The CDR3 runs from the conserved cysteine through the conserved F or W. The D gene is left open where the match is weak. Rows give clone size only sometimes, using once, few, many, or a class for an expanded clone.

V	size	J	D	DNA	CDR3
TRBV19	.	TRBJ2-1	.	TGTGCCACCGCCACCTCCTATGAGCAGTTCTTC	CATATSYEQFF
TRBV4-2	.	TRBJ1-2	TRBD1	TGTGCCAGCAGCCAAGATAGACAAGCAGGGGGCCGGGGAGGCTATGGCTACACCTTC	CASSQDRQAGGRGGYGYTF
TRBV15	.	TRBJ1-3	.	TGTGCCACCAGCAGAGGGGACCTTGACTCTGGAAACACCATATATTTT	CATSRGDLDSGNTIYF
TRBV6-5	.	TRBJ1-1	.	TGTGCCAGCAGTTACGTACCCCTAGGAATGAACACTGAAGCTTTCTTT	CASSYVPLGMNTEAFF
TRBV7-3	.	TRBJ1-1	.	TGTGCCAGCAGCTTGGTACGGGGAAACACTGAAGCTTTCTTT	CASSLVRGNTEAFF
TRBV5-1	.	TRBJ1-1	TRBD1	TGCGCCAGCAGCTTGGGGACAGGGAAAGAAGCTTTCTTT	CASSLGTGKEAFF
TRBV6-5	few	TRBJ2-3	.	TGTGCCAGCAGGGTACTAGGAGCGCACTATACGCAGTATTTT	CASRVLGAHYTQYF
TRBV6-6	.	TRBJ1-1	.	TGTGCCAGCAGTTACTCCGCTGGGGCCACTGAAGCTTTCTTT	CASSYSAGATEAFF
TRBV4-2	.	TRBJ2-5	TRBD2	TGTGCCAGCAGCCGGACTAGCGGGGAGTCAGAGACCCAGTACTTC	CASSRTSGESETQYF
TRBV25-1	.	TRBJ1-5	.	TGTGCCAGCAGTGCCACAGGGCCTTATCAGCCCCAGCATTTT	CASSATGPYQPQHF
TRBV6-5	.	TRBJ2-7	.	TGTGCCAGCAGTTACTCGAAGGGAGGATACGAGCAGTACTTC	CASSYSKGGYEQYF
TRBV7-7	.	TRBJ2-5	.	TGTGCCAGCAGCAGAGACCCAAAAGAGACCCAGTACTTC	CASSRDPKETQYF
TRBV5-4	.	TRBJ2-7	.	TGTGCCAGCAGCTTGGCCCGATCCTACGAGCAGTACTTC	CASSLARSYEQYF
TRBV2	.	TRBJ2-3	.	TGTGCCAGCAGTGAAGGGGGCTCAGATACGCAGTATTTT	CASSEGGSDTQYF
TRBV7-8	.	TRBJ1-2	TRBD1	TGTGCCAGCAGCTCTACAGGGGGCGCCTATGGCTATACCTTC	CASSSTGGAYGYTF
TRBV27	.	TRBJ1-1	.	TGTGCCAGCAGTTCCTTGGGCCCAGTGCGGACTGAAGCTTTCTTT	CASSSLGPVRTEAFF
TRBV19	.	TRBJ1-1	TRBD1	TGTGCCAGTACCGTTTTAGCAGGGGGAAAGACTGAAGCTTTCTTT	CASTVLAGGKTEAFF
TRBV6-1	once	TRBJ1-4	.	TGTGCCAGCACCTCGACAGCGAATAATGAAAAACTGTTTTTT	CASTSTANNEKLFF
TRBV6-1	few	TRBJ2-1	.	TGTGCCAGCGGAGGGGGGCCCCCATACAATGAGCAGTTCTTC	CASGGGPPYNEQFF
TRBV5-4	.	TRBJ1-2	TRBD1	TGTGCCAGCAGCTCGACTCGGACAGGGATAAACTATGGCTACACCTTC	CASSSTRTGINYGYTF
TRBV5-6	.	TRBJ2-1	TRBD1	TGTGCCAGCAGCAGCCGGGACAGGGGGCACAATGAGCAGTTCTTC	CASSSRDRGHNEQFF
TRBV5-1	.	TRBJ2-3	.	TGCGCCACTCGTGGGGGCGGAGAAACAGATACGCAGTATTTT	CATRGGGETDTQYF
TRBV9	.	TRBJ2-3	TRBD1	TGTGCCAGCAGCGTAGCATCGAGGGGGCCTGCCACAGATACGCAGTATTTT	CASSVASRGPATDTQYF
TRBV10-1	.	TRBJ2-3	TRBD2	TGCGCCAGCAGTGAGTTCAGGAGCGGGAGAACAGATACGCAGTATTTT	CASSEFRSGRTDTQYF
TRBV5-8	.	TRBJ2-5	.	TGTGCCAGCAGCTTGTTTTCAGGGCACCAAGAGACCCAGTACTTC	CASSLFSGHQETQYF
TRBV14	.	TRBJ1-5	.	TGTGCCAGCAGCCAAAGTAGCAATCAGCCCCAGCATTTT	CASSQSSNQPQHF
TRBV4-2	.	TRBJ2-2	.	TGTGCCAGCAGCCAAGCCGCCCGGAGCCCCGGGGAGCTGTTTTTT	CASSQAARSPGELFF
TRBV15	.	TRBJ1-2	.	TGTGCCACCAGCAGAGCCTTAGGGGGAGCTAACTATGGCTACACCTTC	CATSRALGGANYGYTF
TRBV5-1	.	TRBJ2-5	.	TGCGCCAGCAGCAGGGACCGGGAGACCCAGTACTTC	CASSRDRETQYF
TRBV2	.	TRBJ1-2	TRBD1	TGTGCCAGCAGGAGGGGACAGACCTATGGCTACACCTTC	CASRRGQTYGYTF
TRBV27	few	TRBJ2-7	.	TGTGCCAGCAGGCGTACAGGGTTGTTGCACGAGCAGTACTTC	CASRRTGLLHEQYF
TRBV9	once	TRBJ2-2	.	TGTGCCAGCAGCTCACGGACCCCCGGGGAGCTGTTTTTT	CASSSRTPGELFF
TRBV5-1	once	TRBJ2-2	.	TGCGCCAGCAGCTTGGGGCAGGCCACGAACACCGGGGAGCTGTTTTTT	CASSLGQATNTGELFF
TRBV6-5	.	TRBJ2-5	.	TGTGCCAGCAGTTATCAGGGGCCCCAAGAGACCCAGTACTTC	CASSYQGPQETQYF
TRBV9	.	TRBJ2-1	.	TGTGCCAGCAGCGTCGACCCTCGGGGGAGTGACAATGAGCAGTTCTTC	CASSVDPRGSDNEQFF
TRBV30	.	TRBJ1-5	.	TGTGCCTGGAGTTCTACAGGATCGTTTGAGCAGCCCCAGCATTTT	CAWSSTGSFEQPQHF
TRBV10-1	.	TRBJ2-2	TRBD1	TGCGCCAGCAGACAGGGGACGACCGGGGAGCTGTTTTTT	CASRQGTTGELFF
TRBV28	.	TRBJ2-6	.	TGTGCCAGCAGTTTATTCGACGCCGGTGGCAACGTCCTGACTTTC	CASSLFDAGGNVLTF
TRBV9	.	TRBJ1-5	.	TGTGCCAGCAGCGTAGGGGGCAGTCCCAATCAGCCCCAGCATTTT	CASSVGGSPNQPQHF
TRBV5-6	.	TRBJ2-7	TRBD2	TGTGCCAGCAGCTTGGGACTAGCGAGCTACGAGCAGTACTTC	CASSLGLASYEQYF
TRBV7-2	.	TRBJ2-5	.	TGTGCCAGCACTCCTAACGCGCGGGGCGGGGAGACCCAGTACTTC	CASTPNARGGETQYF
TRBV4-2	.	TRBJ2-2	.	TGTGCCAGCAGCCAAGTAGTACTAGATAACACCGGGGAGCTGTTTTTT	CASSQVVLDNTGELFF
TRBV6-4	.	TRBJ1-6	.	TGTGCCAGCAGTGACGAGGCAGGCAATTCACCCCTCCACTTT	CASSDEAGNSPLHF
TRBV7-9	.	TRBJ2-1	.	TGTGCCAGCAGCTTAGCCGGCGGGTCAAATGAGCAGTTCTTC	CASSLAGGSNEQFF
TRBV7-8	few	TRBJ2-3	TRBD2	TGTGCCAGCAGCTTAACCCAGCGGGGGGCAAGCACAGATACGCAGTATTTT	CASSLTQRGASTDTQYF
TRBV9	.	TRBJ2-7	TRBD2	TGTGCCAGCAGCGTAGGGGCGGGAGAATACGAGCAGTACTTC	CASSVGAGEYEQYF
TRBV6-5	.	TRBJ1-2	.	TGTGCCAGCAGGCCCCGGGAGCGCCGGGGCTACACCTTC	CASRPRERRGYTF
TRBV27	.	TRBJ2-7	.	TGTGCCAGCAGTTCTGGGCAGGGGCGATGGGGAACCTACGAGCAGTACTTC	CASSSGQGRWGTYEQYF
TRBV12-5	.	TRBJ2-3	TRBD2	TGTGCTAGTGGTTTGCAGCGGGGGAGCACAGATACGCAGTATTTT	CASGLQRGSTDTQYF
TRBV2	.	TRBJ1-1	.	TGTGCCAGCTGCGACAGCTTAATACTGCTGAACACTGAAGCTTTCTTT	CASCDSLILLNTEAFF
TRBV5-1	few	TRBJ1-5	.	TGCGCCAGCAGCCCGGGTGGGGGAATTGAGCCCCAGCATTTT	CASSPGGGIEPQHF
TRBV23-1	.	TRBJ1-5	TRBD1	TGCGCCAGCCTAAGAACAGGGGGTCCATCATATAGCAATCAGCCCCAGCATTTT	CASLRTGGPSYSNQPQHF
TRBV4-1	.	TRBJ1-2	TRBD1	TGCGCCAGCAGCCAAGGACAGGGGGGATATGGCTACACCTTC	CASSQGQGGYGYTF
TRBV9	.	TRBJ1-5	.	TGTGCCAGCAGCGCTACTCAGGGGAGTCAGCCCCAGCATTTT	CASSATQGSQPQHF
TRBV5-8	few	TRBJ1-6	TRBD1	TGTGCCAGCAGCCCGGGACAGACAGGATCACCCCTCCACTTT	CASSPGQTGSPLHF
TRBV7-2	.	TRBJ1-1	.	TGTGCCAGCAGCTTAGCGCCAGGGGTGAACACTGAAGCTTTCTTT	CASSLAPGVNTEAFF
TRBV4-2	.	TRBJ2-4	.	TGTGCCAGCAGCCAAGCCCTGTCCCAGGGTGAAAACATTCAGTACTTC	CASSQALSQGENIQYF
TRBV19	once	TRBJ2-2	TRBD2	TGTGCCAGTAGTCGACTAGCGGGAGACACCGGGGAGCTGTTTTTT	CASSRLAGDTGELFF